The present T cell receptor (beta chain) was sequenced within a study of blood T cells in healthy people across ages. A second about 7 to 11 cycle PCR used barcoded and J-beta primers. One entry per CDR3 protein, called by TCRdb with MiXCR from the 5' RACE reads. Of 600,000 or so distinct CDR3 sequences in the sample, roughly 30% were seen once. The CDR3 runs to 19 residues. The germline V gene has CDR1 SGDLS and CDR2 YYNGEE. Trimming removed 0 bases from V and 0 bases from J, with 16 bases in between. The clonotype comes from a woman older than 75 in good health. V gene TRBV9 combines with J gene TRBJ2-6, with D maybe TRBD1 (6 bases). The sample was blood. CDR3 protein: CASSVAVGTPFSGANVLTF. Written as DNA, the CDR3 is TGTGCCAGCAGCGTAGCAGTGGGGACACCCTTCTCTGGGGCCAACGTCCTGACTTTC.